This TCR beta chain was found in a study of blood T cell repertoires in COVID-19. Overall study: The study drew acute and convalescent COVID-19 samples from the United States, Italy and Spain. T cells, B-cell-depleted T cells, or PBMCs supplied cDNA or gDNA.

In the original workflow: Estimation of nucleated cell counts relied on the amplification of reference gene primers. Using immunoSEQ multiplex PCR, the repertoire was profiled, and TCRdb retains in-frame clones only, with some absent. V, J and clone size reflect that table, while D and trimming were determined from the DNA. The sample shows 150,000 to 190,000 clones, 85% to 90% of them seen only once. The CDR3 spans 15 residues. Trimming stripped 3 bases from V and 6 bases from J, with 17 bases between. Germline-derived CDR1 and CDR2 are MGHRA and YSYEKL. The V gene is TRBV4-1, the J gene TRBJ2-5; TRBD1 is a possible D gene (6 bases). The sequence derives from a middle-aged woman with acute or convalescent COVID-19. Sequenced material: peripheral blood. DNA of the CDR3: TGCGCCAGCAGCCATAACAGGGAAGCGACGCAGACCCAGTACTTC. Protein sequence: CASSHNREATQTQYF.